Here is one T cell receptor beta chain with its context. The sample originates from a study of T cell responses to AZD1222 COVID-19 vaccine. The CDR3 is made up of 18 amino acids. Germline CDR1 LNHNV, CDR2 YYDKDF (reference sequence). With 1 base clipped from V and 1 base from J, the junction kept 7 bases outside the gene matches. Libraries were prepared by immunoSEQ multiplex PCR; TCRdb keeps only in-frame clonotypes and omits some of them. Of tens of thousands of clones listed, about nine tenths were seen once; the top ten hold roughly 6.3%. This chain connects TRBV15 to TRBJ2-1; 10 positions match TRBD2. This receptor was taken from an adult who received the MenACWY meningococcal vaccine as a control. The sample here was peripheral blood, taken 28 days after the second dose of the MenACWY control vaccine. CDR3 nucleotides: TGTGCCACCAGCAGAGGCCTAGCGGGAGCTTCTTCCTACAATGAGCAGTTCTTC. This sequence encodes CATSRGLAGASSYNEQFF.